The 4 T cell receptor beta chains reported below all come from one sample, sequenced in a study of shared clonotypes between healthy human individuals. TCRdb keeps only in-frame clones here, not all; method: immunoSEQ multiplex PCR. The data show roughly 300,000 clones, 70% to 75% seen once. The specimen was memory CD4+ T cells sorted from blood. Subset described: CD45RA-negative fraction. All receptors derive from a man aged 30-40 years in good health.

This clone was seen only once. The chain uses TRBV10-3 and TRBJ2-7; D uncertain. V was cut by 6 bases and J by 7 bases, with 16 bases left in between. CDR3 size: 13 residues. CDR1 is ENHRY, CDR2 SYGVKD, per germline. The DNA for the CDR3 is TGTGCCATCAGGGAACGACCTGAGGTAGAGCAGTACTTC. Amino acid sequence: CAIRERPEVEQYF.

The chain is built from TRBV19 and TRBJ1-1; D not resolved. V lost 2 bases, J lost 5 bases, and 9 bases lay in between. Germline loops: CDR1 LNHDA, CDR2 SQIVND (reference sequence). This CDR3 comprises 13 residues. This CDR3 is CASSINGRTEAFF. Here the CDR3 DNA reads TGTGCCAGTAGTATAAACGGAAGGACTGAAGCTTTCTTT.

In this sample, this clone turned up once. V is TRBV5-1 and J is TRBJ1-2, with 7 bases that match TRBD1. Germline CDR1 SGHRS, CDR2 YFSETQ. The CDR3 length is 14 residues. V shed 5 bases, J shed 1 base, and the junction held 5 bases outside the gene matches. The CDR3 nucleotides read TGCGCCAGCAGGCGGGACAGTCTTAACTATGGCTACACCTTC. Its protein product is CASRRDSLNYGYTF.

The V gene is TRBV2, the J gene TRBJ1-4, with 7 bases matching TRBD1. The CDR3 loop spans 13 amino acids. Germline assignment: CDR1 SNHLY and CDR2 FYNNEI. V lost 4 bases and J lost 8; bases outside the gene matches: 4. As DNA, the CDR3 is TGTGCCAGCAGTGGCAGGGGGAGGGAAAAACTGTTTTTT. It translates to CASSGRGREKLFF.